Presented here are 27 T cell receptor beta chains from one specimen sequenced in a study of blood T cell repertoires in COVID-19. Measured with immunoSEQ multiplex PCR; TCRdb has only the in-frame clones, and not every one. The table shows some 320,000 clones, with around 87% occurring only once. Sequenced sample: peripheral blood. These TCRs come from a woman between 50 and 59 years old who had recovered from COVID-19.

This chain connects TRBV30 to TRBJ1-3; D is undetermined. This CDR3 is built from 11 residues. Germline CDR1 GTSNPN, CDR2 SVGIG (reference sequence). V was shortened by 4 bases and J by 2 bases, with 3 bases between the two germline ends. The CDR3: CAWTAGNTIYF. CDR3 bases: TGTGCCTGGACAGCTGGAAACACCATATATTTT.

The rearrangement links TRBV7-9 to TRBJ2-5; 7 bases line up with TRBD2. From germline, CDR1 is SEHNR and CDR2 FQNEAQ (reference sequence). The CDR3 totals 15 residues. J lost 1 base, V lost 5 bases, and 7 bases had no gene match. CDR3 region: CASSAGTTSQETQYF. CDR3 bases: TGTGCCAGCAGCGCCGGGACTACGAGCCAAGAGACCCAGTACTTC. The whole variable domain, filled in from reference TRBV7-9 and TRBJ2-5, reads DTGVSQNPRHKITKRGQNVTFRCDPISEHNRLYWYRQTLGQGPEFLTYFQNEAQLEKSRLLSDRFSAERPKGSFSTLEIQRTEQGDSAMYLCASSAGTTSQETQYFGPGTRLLVL.

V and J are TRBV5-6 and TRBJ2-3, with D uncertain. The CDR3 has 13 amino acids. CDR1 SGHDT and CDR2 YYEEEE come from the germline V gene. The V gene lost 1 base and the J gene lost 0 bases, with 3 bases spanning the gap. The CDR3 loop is CASSLYSTDTQYF. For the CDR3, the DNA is TGTGCCAGCAGCTTGTATAGCACAGATACGCAGTATTTT.

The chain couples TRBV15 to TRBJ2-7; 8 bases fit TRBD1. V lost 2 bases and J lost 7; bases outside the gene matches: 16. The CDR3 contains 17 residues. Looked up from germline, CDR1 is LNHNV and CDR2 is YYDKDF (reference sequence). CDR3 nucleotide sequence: TGTGCCACCAGCAGAAGAACCGGGACAGGCCCCTCAGGGGAGCAGTACTTC. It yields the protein CATSRRTGTGPSGEQYF.

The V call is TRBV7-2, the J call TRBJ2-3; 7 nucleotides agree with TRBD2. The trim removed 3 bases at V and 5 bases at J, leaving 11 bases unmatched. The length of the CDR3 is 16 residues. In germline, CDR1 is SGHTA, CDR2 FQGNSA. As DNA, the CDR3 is TGTGCCAGCAGCTTGTGGAGCGGGATGGGAATAGATACGCAGTATTTT. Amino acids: CASSLWSGMGIDTQYF.

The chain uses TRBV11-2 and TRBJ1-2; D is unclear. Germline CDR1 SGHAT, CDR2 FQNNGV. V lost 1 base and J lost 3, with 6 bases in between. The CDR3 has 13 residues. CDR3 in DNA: TGTGCCAGCAGCTTAGCGGGGTACTATGGCTACACCTTC. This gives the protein CASSLAGYYGYTF. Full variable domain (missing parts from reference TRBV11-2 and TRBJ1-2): EAGVAQSPRYKIIEKRQSVAFWCNPISGHATLYWYQQILGQGPKLLIQFQNNGVVDDSQLPKDRFSAERLKGVDSTLKIQPAKLEDSAVYLCASSLAGYYGYTFGSGTRLTVV.

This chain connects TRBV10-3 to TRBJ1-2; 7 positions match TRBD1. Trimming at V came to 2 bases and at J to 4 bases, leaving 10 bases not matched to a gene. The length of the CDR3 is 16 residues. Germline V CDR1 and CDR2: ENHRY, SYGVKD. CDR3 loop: CAISEGVGQEGYGYTF. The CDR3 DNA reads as TGTGCCATCAGTGAGGGTGTCGGACAGGAAGGCTATGGCTACACCTTC.

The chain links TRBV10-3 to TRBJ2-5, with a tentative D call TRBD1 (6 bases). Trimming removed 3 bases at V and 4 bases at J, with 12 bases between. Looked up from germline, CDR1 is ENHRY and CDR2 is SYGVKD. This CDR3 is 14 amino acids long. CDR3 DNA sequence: TGTGCCATCAGTGACCTAGGGGGTGGAGAGACCCAGTACTTC. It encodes CAISDLGGGETQYF.

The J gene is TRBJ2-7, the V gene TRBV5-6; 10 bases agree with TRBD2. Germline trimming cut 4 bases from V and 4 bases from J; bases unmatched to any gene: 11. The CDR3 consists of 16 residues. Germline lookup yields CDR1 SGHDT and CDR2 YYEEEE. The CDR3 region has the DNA TGTGCCAGCAGCGGAGTAACGGGACTAGCGATGTACGAGCAGTACTTC. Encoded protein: CASSGVTGLAMYEQYF.

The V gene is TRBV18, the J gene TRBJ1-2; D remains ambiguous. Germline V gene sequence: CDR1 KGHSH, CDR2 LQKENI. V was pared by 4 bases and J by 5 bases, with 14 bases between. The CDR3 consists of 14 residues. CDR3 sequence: CASSLEAVGYGYTF. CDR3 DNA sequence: TGTGCCAGCTCACTAGAGGCCGTAGGATATGGCTACACCTTC. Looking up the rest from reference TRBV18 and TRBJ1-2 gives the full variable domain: NAGVMQNPRHLVRRRGQEARLRCSPMKGHSHVYWYRQLPEEGLKFMVYLQKENIIDESGMPKERFSAEFPKEGPSILRIQQVVRGDSAAYFCASSLEAVGYGYTFGSGTRLTVV.

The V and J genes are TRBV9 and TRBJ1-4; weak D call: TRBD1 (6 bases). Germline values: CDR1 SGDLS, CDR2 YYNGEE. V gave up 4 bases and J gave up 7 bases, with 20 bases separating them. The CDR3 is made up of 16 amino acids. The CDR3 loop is CASSRDNRRAGEKLFF. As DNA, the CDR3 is TGTGCCAGCAGCAGGGACAACAGGAGAGCCGGTGAAAAACTGTTTTTT.

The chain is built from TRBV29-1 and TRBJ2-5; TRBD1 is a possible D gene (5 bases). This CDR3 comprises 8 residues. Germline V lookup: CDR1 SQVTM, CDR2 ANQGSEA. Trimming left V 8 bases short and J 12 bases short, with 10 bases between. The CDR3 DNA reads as TGCAGCCCAATAGGGGAGTACTTC. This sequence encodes CSPIGEYF.

The CDR3 coding sequence is TGTGCCAGTAACACGCGGGGGAGCACTGAAGCTTTCTTT. Amino acid sequence: CASNTRGSTEAFF. The chain carries TRBV19 and TRBJ1-1; weak D call: TRBD1 (5 bases). From germline, CDR1 is LNHDA and CDR2 SQIVND (reference sequence). The CDR3 has 13 amino acids. V was trimmed by 7 bases and J by 4 bases, leaving 13 bases between them.

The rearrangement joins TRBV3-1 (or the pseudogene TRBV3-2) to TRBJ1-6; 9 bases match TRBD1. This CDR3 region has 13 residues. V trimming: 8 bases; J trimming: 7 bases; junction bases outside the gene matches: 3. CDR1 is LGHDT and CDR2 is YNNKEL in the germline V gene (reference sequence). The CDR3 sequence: CASSDRGNSPLHF. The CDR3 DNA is TGTGCCAGCTCGGACAGGGGAAATTCACCCCTCCACTTT.

DNA for the CDR3: TGTGCCAGCAGTTCTACCGGGACAGGGAGGAAGCCCCAGCATTTT. It codes for CASSSTGTGRKPQHF. The V call is TRBV28, the J call TRBJ1-5; TRBD1 agrees at 9 bases. The J segment lost 8 bases and the V segment lost 4 bases, leaving 9 bases of the junction unmatched. CDR1 is MDHEN, CDR2 SYDVKM, per germline. The CDR3 consists of 15 residues.

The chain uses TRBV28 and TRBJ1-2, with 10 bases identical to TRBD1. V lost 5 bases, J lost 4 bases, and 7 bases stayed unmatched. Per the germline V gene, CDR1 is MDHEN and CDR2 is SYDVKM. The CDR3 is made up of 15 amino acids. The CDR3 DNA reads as TGTGCCAGCAGTGTGCGGACAGGGGGGTCCTATGGCTACACCTTC. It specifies CASSVRTGGSYGYTF.

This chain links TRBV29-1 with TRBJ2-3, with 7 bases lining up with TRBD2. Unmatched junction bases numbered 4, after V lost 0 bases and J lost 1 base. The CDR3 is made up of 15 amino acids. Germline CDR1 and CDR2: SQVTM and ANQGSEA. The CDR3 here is CSVEDPAGGTDTQYF. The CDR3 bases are TGCAGCGTTGAAGATCCCGCGGGAGGCACAGATACGCAGTATTTT.

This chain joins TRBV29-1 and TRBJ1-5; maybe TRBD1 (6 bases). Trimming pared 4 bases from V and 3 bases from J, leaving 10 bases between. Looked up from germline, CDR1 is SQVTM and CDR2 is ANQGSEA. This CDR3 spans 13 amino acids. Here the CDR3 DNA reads TGCAGCGTTGTGACAGGCGTCAATCAGCCCCAGCATTTT. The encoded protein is CSVVTGVNQPQHF.

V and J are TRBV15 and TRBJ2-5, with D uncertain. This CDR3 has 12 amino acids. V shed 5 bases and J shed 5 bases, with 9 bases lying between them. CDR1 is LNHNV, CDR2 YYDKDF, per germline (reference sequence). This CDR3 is CATSSPEETQYF. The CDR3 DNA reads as TGTGCCACCAGCTCCCCCGAGGAGACCCAGTACTTC.

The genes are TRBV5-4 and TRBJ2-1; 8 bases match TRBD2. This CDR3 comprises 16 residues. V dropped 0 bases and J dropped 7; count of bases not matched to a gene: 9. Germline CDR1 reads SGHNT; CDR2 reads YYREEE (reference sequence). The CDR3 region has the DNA TGTGCCAGCAGCTTGGTGGGCGGGGGGCTGAGGAATGAGCAGTTCTTC. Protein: CASSLVGGGLRNEQFF. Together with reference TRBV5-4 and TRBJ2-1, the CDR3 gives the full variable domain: ETGVTQSPTHLIKTRGQQVTLRCSSQSGHNTVSWYQQALGQGPQFIFQYYREEENGRGNFPPRFSGLQFPNYSSELNVNALELDDSALYLCASSLVGGGLRNEQFFGPGTRLTVL.

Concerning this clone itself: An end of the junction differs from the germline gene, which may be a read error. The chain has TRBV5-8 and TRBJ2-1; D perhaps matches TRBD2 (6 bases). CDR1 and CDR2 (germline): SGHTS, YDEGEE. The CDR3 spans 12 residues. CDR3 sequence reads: CASSFSGPGLVF. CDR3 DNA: TGTGCCAGCAGCTTTTCGGGACCGGGACTCGTCTTC.

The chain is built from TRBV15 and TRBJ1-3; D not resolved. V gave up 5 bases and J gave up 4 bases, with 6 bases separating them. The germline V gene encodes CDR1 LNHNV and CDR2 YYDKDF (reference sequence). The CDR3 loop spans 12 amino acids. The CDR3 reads CATSRQGNTIYF. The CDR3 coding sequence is TGTGCCACCAGCCGTCAGGGAAACACCATATATTTT.

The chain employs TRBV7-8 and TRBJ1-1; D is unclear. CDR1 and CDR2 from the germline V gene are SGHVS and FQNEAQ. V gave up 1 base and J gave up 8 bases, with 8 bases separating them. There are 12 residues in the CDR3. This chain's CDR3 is CASSLGAAEAFF. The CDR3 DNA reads TGTGCCAGCAGCTTAGGTGCGGCGGAAGCTTTCTTT.

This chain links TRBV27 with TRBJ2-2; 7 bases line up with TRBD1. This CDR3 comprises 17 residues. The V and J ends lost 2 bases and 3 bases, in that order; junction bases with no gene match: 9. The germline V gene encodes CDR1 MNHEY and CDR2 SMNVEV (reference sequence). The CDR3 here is CASSLRWDRQYTGELFF. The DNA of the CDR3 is TGTGCCAGCAGTTTAAGGTGGGACAGACAATACACCGGGGAGCTGTTTTTT.

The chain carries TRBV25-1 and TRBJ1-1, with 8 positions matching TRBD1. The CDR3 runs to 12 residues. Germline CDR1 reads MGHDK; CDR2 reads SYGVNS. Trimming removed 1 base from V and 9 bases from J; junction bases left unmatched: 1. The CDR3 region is CASSESGGQAFF. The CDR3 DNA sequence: TGTGCCAGCAGTGAATCAGGGGGCCAAGCTTTCTTT.

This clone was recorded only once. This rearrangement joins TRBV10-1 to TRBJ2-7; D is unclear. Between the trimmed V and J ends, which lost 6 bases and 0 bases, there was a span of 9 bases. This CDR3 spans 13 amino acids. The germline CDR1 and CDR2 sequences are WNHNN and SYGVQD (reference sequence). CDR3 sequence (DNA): TGCGCCAGCAGCCAGGAACCCTCCTACGAGCAGTACTTC. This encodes CASSQEPSYEQYF.

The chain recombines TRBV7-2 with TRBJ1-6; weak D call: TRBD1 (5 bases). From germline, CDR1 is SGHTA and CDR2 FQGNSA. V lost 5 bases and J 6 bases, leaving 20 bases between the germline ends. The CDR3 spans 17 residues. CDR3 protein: CASSRTFQGSSNSPLHF. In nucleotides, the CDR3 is TGTGCCAGCAGCAGAACATTTCAGGGAAGCAGTAATTCACCCCTCCACTTT. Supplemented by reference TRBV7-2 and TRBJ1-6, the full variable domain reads GAGVSQSPSNKVTEKGKDVELRCDPISGHTALYWYRQSLGQGLEFLIYFQGNSAPDKSGLPSDRFSAERTGGSVSTLTIQRTQQEDSAVYLCASSRTFQGSSNSPLHFGNGTRLTVT.